The source of this T cell receptor (beta chain) is a study of T cell responses to AZD1222 COVID-19 vaccine. Libraries were prepared by immunoSEQ multiplex PCR; TCRdb keeps only in-frame clonotypes and omits some of them. The data show some 110,000 clones, with 86% seen just once and 17% held by the top ten. Germline assignment: CDR1 SNHLY and CDR2 FYNNEI. V lost 6 bases to trimming and J lost 7 bases, with 21 bases between them. This CDR3 region has 16 residues. Sample: peripheral blood, taken 28 days after the second AZD1222 dose. The chain recombines TRBV2 with TRBJ1-4; TRBD1 is a possible D gene (5 bases). The receptor's source is an adult who received the AZD1222 COVID-19 vaccine. The CDR3 spells CASSFTSSGTAEKLFF. CDR3 coding DNA: TGTGCCAGCAGCTTTACTAGTTCCGGGACGGCTGAAAAACTGTTTTTT.